The 22 T cell receptor beta chains in this list originate from one sample, sequenced in a study of T cells in localized non-small cell lung cancer. TCRdb keeps only in-frame clones here, not all; method: immunoSEQ multiplex PCR. The table shows around 40,000 clones, with roughly 86% occurring only once. The sample was peripheral blood, taken before any cancer treatment. The receptors come from a man between 40 and 70 years old with stage I lung adenocarcinoma.

V and J are TRBV19 and TRBJ2-3; tentative D call: TRBD2 (5 bases). The germline V and J ends were trimmed by 2 bases and 6 bases, with 15 bases remaining between them. Per germline, CDR1 LNHDA and CDR2 SQIVND (reference sequence). This CDR3 comprises 15 residues. The CDR3 is CASSISAGEGDTQYF. In DNA form, the CDR3 reads TGTGCCAGTAGTATATCTGCCGGAGAGGGCGATACGCAGTATTTT.

CDR3 residues: CASWESAGTSNTGELFF. In nucleotides, the CDR3 is TGTGCCAGTTGGGAGAGTGCCGGGACTAGCAACACCGGGGAGCTGTTTTTT. This sequence joins TRBV28 and TRBJ2-2, with 9 bases lining up with TRBD2. Germline CDR1 is MDHEN and CDR2 is SYDVKM. CDR3 size: 17 residues. V lost 9 bases and J lost 2; bases outside the gene matches: 13.

The rearrangement uses TRBV14 and TRBJ2-1; 11 positions agree with TRBD1. The CDR3 is 17 residues long. Germline values: CDR1 SGHDN, CDR2 FVKESK. Unmatched junction bases numbered 12, after V lost 5 bases and J lost 6 bases. The CDR3 bases are TGTGCCAGCAGCTACGCTTGGGGGACAGGGGGGTTCAATGAGCAGTTCTTC. Its translation is CASSYAWGTGGFNEQFF. Based on the CDR3 plus reference TRBV14 and TRBJ2-1, the full variable domain is EAGVTQFPSHSVIEKGQTVTLRCDPISGHDNLYWYRRVMGKEIKFLLHFVKESKQDESGMPNNRFLAERTGGTYSTLKVQPAELEDSGVYFCASSYAWGTGGFNEQFFGPGTRLTVL.

V usage is TRBV11-3 and J usage is TRBJ2-1; 8 bases are a match to TRBD2. From germline, CDR1 is SGHNT and CDR2 YENEEA. V shed 0 bases and J 3 bases; nucleotides not matched to a gene: 1. The CDR3 has 15 residues. The CDR3 reads CASSLDSGSYNEQFF. CDR3 coding DNA: TGTGCCAGCAGCTTAGACAGCGGGAGCTACAATGAGCAGTTCTTC.

The chain is built from TRBV28 and TRBJ2-1; D remains ambiguous. The V end was cut by 7 bases, the J end by 7 bases, with 11 bases between. Germline assignment: CDR1 MDHEN and CDR2 SYDVKM. The CDR3 consists of 12 residues. CDR3 amino acids: CASTPRRNEQFF. The CDR3 region has the DNA TGTGCCAGCACCCCTCGGCGGAATGAGCAGTTCTTC.

The genes are TRBV4-3 and TRBJ2-1; the match to TRBD2 covers 7 bases. With V trimmed by 4 bases and J by 4 bases, 10 bases remained unmatched. The CDR3 has 16 residues. Germline CDR1 LGHNA, CDR2 YSLEER. The CDR3 region is CASSPYRGAGYNEQFF. The CDR3 bases are TGCGCCAGCAGCCCCTACCGAGGAGCGGGATACAATGAGCAGTTCTTC.

The rearrangement uses TRBV7-2 and TRBJ2-5, with D unclear. V was cut by 1 base and J by 5 bases, with 8 bases left in between. There are 13 residues in the CDR3. The germline CDR1 and CDR2 sequences are SGHTA and FQGNSA. The CDR3 spells CASSLVFGETQYF. The CDR3 DNA follows: TGTGCCAGCAGCTTAGTCTTCGGGGAGACCCAGTACTTC.

The chain employs TRBV7-3 and TRBJ2-1; the D is unclear. The germline V and J ends were trimmed by 4 bases and 0 bases, with 10 bases remaining between them. There are 15 residues in the CDR3. The V gene's germline CDR1 is SGHTA and CDR2 FQGTGA. The CDR3 region has the DNA TGTGCCAGCAGCTCGACACAGAGCTCCTACAATGAGCAGTTCTTC. Its protein product is CASSSTQSSYNEQFF.

The gene calls are TRBV18 and TRBJ2-3; tentatively, D is TRBD1 (5 bases). Germline CDR1 KGHSH, CDR2 LQKENI. Trimming removed 3 bases at V and 11 bases at J, with 15 bases between. The CDR3 totals 13 residues. The CDR3 spells CASSPQTAIRQYF. The CDR3 nucleotides are TGTGCCAGCTCACCCCAGACAGCTATCAGGCAGTATTTT. Filled out from reference TRBV18 and TRBJ2-3, the complete variable domain reads NAGVMQNPRHLVRRRGQEARLRCSPMKGHSHVYWYRQLPEEGLKFMVYLQKENIIDESGMPKERFSAEFPKEGPSILRIQQVVRGDSAAYFCASSPQTAIRQYFGPGTRLTVL.

The J gene is TRBJ2-2, the V gene TRBV14, with D unresolved. CDR1 SGHDN and CDR2 FVKESK come from the germline V gene. V lost 1 base and J 4 bases, leaving 13 bases between the germline ends. The CDR3 sequence is 16 residues long. The CDR3 DNA sequence: TGTGCCAGCAGCCAAGGGCGCCGTGTTGGCACCGGGGAGCTGTTTTTT. Amino acid sequence: CASSQGRRVGTGELFF.

The CDR3 region has the DNA TGTGCCAGCAGTGGGGGACGGCAGCTAAACATTCAGTACTTC. Its translation: CASSGGRQLNIQYF. The chain joins TRBV2 to TRBJ2-4; D may correspond to TRBD1 or TRBD2 (5 bases each). CDR3 size: 14 residues. Germline-derived CDR1 and CDR2 are SNHLY and FYNNEI. V gave up 4 bases and J gave up 6 bases, with 13 bases separating them.

The J gene is TRBJ2-5, the V gene TRBV2; 11 bases match TRBD1. The length of the CDR3 is 15 residues. Germline V gene lookup returns CDR1 SNHLY and CDR2 FYNNEI. The V segment lost 5 bases and the J segment 5 bases; nucleotides outside the gene matches: 7. CDR3 amino acids: CASSLSGDRGETQYF. In DNA form, the CDR3 reads TGTGCCAGCAGTCTGTCCGGGGACAGGGGGGAGACCCAGTACTTC.

The V gene is TRBV9, the J gene TRBJ2-3; tentatively, D is TRBD2 (6 bases). This CDR3 is built from 14 residues. V was trimmed by 0 bases and J by 6 bases, leaving 11 bases between them. Germline CDR1 and CDR2: SGDLS and YYNGEE. The CDR3 sequence: CASSVVAGTDTQYF. The CDR3 DNA reads as TGTGCCAGCAGCGTAGTTGCGGGGACCGATACGCAGTATTTT.

This sequence joins TRBV10-3 and TRBJ2-5; TRBD1 agrees at 8 bases. Trimming cost V 10 bases and J 0 bases; bases outside gene matches: 10. This CDR3 is 15 amino acids long. Per the germline V gene, CDR1 is ENHRY and CDR2 is SYGVKD. CDR3 in DNA: TGTGCCACGCGAGACCGGGACAGGAACCAAGAGACCCAGTACTTC. The encoded protein is CATRDRDRNQETQYF.

This CDR3 reads CASRAPGGYTEAFF. CDR3 coding DNA: TGTGCCAGCAGAGCCCCAGGGGGTTACACTGAAGCTTTCTTT. This chain links TRBV2 with TRBJ1-1, with TRBD1 identical over 7 bases. V was clipped by 6 bases and J by 3 bases; unmatched bases: 7. In germline, CDR1 is SNHLY, CDR2 FYNNEI. The CDR3 covers 14 residues.

The J gene is TRBJ1-1, the V gene TRBV7-9; TRBD1 agrees at 8 bases. The germline gives CDR1 SEHNR, CDR2 FQNEAQ (reference sequence). The CDR3 loop spans 15 amino acids. V trimming: 4 bases; J trimming: 0 bases; junction bases outside the gene matches: 4. In DNA, the CDR3 is TGTGCCAGCAGCTCCCTGACAGGGGTGAACACTGAAGCTTTCTTT. Translated: CASSSLTGVNTEAFF.

The chain has TRBV4-3 and TRBJ2-1; TRBD2 matches 8 bases. CDR1 LGHNA and CDR2 YSLEER come from the germline V gene. The CDR3 sequence is 17 residues long. The V gene end was trimmed by 0 bases and the J gene end by 7 bases; junction bases not matched to a gene: 11. CDR3 region: CASSQDRGAGDGNEQFF. The CDR3 DNA follows: TGCGCCAGCAGCCAAGATCGTGGAGCGGGAGATGGAAATGAGCAGTTCTTC.

The chain uses TRBV4-3 and TRBJ1-2, with 8 nucleotides matching TRBD1. This CDR3 has 17 residues. Trimming at V came to 2 bases and at J to 2 bases, leaving 10 bases not matched to a gene. Looked up from germline, CDR1 is LGHNA and CDR2 is YSLEER. CDR3 nucleotides: TGCGCCAGCAGCCAAATCAACCGGGACAGGAAAAACTATGGCTACACCTTC. It is translated as CASSQINRDRKNYGYTF.

The chain uses TRBV19 and TRBJ2-1; 16 positions agree with TRBD2. Trimming at V came to 5 bases and at J to 15 bases, leaving 10 bases not matched to a gene. CDR1 is LNHDA, CDR2 SQIVND, per germline (reference sequence). The CDR3 is made up of 15 amino acids. CDR3 sequence: CASSPSGTSGRARFF. The CDR3 region has the DNA TGTGCCAGTAGTCCTTCCGGGACTAGCGGGAGGGCCAGGTTCTTC.

The chain has TRBV7-2 and TRBJ2-7; TRBD2 matches at 10 bases. The V gene end was trimmed by 3 bases and the J gene end by 3 bases; junction bases not matched to a gene: 8. The CDR3 sequence is 16 residues long. Per germline, CDR1 SGHTA and CDR2 FQGNSA. CDR3 residues: CASSFRLAGDNYEQYF. The CDR3, as DNA: TGTGCCAGCAGCTTTAGACTAGCGGGTGATAACTACGAGCAGTACTTC.

The chain couples TRBV6-5 to TRBJ2-5, with TRBD1 identical over 8 bases. V lost 6 bases to trimming and J lost 5 bases; unmatched junction nucleotides: 8. Germline loops: CDR1 MNHEY, CDR2 SVGAGI. The CDR3 covers 14 residues. CDR3 amino acids: CASRASGGGETQYF. CDR3 coding DNA: TGTGCCAGCAGAGCCTCAGGGGGCGGGGAGACCCAGTACTTC.

The count of this clone is one. CDR3 in amino acids: CASSPPAGVTSFYEQYF. CDR3 sequence (DNA): TGTGCCAGCAGCCCCCCAGCGGGAGTAACCAGCTTCTACGAGCAGTACTTC. The chain combines TRBV7-8 with TRBJ2-7; 8 nucleotides align to TRBD2. The germline gives CDR1 SGHVS, CDR2 FQNEAQ. The CDR3 sequence is 17 residues long. With 5 bases clipped from V and 3 bases from J, the junction kept 15 bases outside the gene matches.